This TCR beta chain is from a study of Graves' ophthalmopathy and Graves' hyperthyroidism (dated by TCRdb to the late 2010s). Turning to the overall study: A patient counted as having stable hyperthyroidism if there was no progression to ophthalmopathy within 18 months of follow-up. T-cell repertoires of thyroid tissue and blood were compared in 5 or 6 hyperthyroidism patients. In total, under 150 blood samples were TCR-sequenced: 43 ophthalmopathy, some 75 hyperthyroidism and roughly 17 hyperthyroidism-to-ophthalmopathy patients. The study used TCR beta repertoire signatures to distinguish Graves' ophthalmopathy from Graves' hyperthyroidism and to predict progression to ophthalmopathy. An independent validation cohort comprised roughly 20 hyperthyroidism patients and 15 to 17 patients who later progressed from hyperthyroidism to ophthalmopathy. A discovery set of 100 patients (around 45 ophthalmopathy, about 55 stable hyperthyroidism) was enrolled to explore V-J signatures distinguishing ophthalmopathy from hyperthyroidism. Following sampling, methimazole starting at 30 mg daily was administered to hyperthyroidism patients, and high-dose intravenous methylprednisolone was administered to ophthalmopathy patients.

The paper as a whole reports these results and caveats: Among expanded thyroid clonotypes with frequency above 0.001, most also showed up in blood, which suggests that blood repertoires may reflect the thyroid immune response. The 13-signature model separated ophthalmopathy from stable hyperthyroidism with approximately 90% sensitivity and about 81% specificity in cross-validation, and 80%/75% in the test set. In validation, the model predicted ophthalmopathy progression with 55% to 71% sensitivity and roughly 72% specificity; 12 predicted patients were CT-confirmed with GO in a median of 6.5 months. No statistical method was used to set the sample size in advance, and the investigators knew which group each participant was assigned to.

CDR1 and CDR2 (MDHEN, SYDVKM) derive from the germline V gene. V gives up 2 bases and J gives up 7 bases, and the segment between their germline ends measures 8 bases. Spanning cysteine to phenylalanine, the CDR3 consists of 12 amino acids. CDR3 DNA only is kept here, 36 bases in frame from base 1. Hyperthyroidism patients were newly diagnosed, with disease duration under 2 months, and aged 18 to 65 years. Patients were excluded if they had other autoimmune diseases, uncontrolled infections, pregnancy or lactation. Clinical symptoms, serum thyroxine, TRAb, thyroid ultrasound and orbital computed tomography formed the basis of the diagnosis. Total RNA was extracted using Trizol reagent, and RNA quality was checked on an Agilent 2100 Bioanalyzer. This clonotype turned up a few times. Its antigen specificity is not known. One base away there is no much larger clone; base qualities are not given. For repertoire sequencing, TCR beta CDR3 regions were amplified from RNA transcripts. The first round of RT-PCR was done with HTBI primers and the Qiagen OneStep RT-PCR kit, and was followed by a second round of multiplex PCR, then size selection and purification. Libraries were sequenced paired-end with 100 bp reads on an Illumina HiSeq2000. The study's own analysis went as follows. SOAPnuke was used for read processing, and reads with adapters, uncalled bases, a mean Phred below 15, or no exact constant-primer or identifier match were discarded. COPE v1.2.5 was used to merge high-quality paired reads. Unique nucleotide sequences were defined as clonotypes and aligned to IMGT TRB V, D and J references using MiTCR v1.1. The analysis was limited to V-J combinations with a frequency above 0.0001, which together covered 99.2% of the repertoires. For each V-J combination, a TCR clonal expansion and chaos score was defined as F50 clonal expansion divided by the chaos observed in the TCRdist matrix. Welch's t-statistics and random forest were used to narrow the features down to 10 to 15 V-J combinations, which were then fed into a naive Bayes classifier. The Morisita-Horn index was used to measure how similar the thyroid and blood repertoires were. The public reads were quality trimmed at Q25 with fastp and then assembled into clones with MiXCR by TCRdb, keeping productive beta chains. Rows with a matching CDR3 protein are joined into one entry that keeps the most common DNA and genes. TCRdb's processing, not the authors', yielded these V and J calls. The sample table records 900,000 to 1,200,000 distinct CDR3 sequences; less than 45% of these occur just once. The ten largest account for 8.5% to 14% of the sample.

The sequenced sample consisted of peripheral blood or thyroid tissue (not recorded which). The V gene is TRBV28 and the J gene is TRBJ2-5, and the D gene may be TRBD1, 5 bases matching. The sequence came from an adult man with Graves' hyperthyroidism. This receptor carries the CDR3 CASSLSRGTQYF. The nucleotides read TGTGCCAGCAGTTTAAGTAGGGGGACCCAGTACTTC. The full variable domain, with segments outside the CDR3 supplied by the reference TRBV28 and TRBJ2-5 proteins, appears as DVKVTQSSRYLVKRTGEKVFLECVQDMDHENMFWYRQDPGLGLRLIYFSYDVKMKEKGDIPEGYSVSREKKERFSLILESASTNQTSMYLCASSLSRGTQYFGPGTRLLVL.